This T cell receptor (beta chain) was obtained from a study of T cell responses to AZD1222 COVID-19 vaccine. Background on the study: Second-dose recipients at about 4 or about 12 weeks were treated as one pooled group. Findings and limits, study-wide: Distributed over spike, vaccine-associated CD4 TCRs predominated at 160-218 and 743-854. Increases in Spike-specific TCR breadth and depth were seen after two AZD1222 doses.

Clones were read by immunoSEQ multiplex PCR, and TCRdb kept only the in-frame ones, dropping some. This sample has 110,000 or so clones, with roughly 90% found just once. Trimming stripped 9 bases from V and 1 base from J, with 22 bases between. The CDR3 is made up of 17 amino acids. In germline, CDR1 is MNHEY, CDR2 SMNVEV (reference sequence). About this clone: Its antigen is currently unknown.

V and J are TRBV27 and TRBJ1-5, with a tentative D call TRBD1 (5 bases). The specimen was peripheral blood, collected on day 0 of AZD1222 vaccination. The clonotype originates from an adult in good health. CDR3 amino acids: CARPIQGKCGSNQPQHF. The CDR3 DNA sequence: TGTGCCAGGCCTATTCAGGGAAAGTGTGGAAGCAATCAGCCCCAGCATTTT.